Sequencing of this TCR beta chain was carried out in a study of response to subunit inactivated influenza vaccine. Whole-study results and caveats: The authors put forward the suggestion that each seasonal influenza vaccination may bring in only a limited number of new T cells.

V was clipped by 6 bases and J by 2 bases, with 17 bases between them. The CDR3 loop spans 15 amino acids. This clonotype was seen repeatedly, ten times or more. Its antigen is unidentified. One entry per CDR3 protein, called by TCRdb with MiXCR from the RT-PCR reads. Among some 600,000 distinct CDR3 sequences, 13% to 15% were seen once, and the ten largest hold 7.6%. The V and J genes are TRBV12-3 or TRBV12-4 and TRBJ2-7; D is possibly TRBD2 (6 bases). The specimen was PBMCs from blood, collected 14 to 15 days before vaccination. The receptor was derived from a man between 50 and 59 years old who received an inactivated influenza vaccine. DNA for the CDR3: TGTGCCAGCAGGAATGAGGAGGGAGGACCCTACGAGCAGTACTTC. Translated, it gives CASRNEEGGPYEQYF.